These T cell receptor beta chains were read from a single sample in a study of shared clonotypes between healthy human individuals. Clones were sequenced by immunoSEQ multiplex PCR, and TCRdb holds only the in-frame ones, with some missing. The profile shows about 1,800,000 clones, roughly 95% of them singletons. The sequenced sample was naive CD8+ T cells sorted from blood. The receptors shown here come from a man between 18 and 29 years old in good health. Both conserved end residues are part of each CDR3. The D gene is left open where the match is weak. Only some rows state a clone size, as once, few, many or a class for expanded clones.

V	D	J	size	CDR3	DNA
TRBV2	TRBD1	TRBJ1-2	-	CASSERGGQADGYTF	TGTGCCAGCAGTGAGAGGGGGGGACAGGCGGATGGCTACACCTTC
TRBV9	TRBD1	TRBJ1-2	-	CASSVTSTGMYGYTF	TGTGCCAGCAGTGTTACTTCGACAGGGATGTATGGCTACACCTTC
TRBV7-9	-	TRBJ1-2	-	CASSLANKANGYTF	TGTGCCAGCAGCTTAGCGAATAAGGCAAATGGCTACACCTTC
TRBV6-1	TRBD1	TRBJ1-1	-	CASSEAGTGYEEDSTEAFF	TGTGCCAGCAGTGAAGCGGGGACAGGGTATGAAGAGGATTCCACTGAAGCTTTCTTT
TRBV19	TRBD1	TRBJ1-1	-	CASSTGPAEAFF	TGTGCCAGTTCGACAGGGCCCGCTGAAGCTTTCTTT
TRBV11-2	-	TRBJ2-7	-	CASSQPTYEQYF	TGTGCCAGCAGCCAACCGACCTACGAGCAGTACTTC
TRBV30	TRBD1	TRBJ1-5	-	CAWSVRGTENQPQHF	TGTGCCTGGAGTGTACGGGGGACAGAGAATCAGCCCCAGCATTTT
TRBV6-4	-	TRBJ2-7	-	CASSDRRTATYEQYF	TGTGCCAGCAGTGACCGGCGGACAGCAACGTACGAGCAGTACTTC
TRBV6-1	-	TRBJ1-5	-	CASSEWLGNQPQHF	TGTGCCAGCAGTGAATGGTTAGGGAATCAGCCCCAGCATTTT
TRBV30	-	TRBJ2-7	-	CAWSVSWVEQYF	TGTGCCTGGAGTGTATCTTGGGTCGAGCAGTACTTC
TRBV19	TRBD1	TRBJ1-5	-	CASRDRVDQPQHF	TGTGCCAGTAGGGACAGGGTGGATCAGCCCCAGCATTTT
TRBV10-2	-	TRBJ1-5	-	CASTEGSNQPQHF	TGCGCCAGCACCGAGGGGAGCAATCAGCCCCAGCATTTT
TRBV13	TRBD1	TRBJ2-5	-	CASSDATGEKYF	TGTGCCAGCAGCGACGCGACAGGGGAAAAGTACTTC
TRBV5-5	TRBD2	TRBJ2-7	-	CASNPAGNYEQYF	TGTGCCAGCAATCCAGCGGGGAACTACGAGCAGTACTTC
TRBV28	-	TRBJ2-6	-	CASTRPGLRGANVLTF	TGTGCCAGCACTCGGCCGGGATTGAGAGGGGCCAACGTCCTGACTTTC
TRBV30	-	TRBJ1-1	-	CAWSVNTDTEAFF	TGTGCCTGGAGTGTCAACACGGACACTGAAGCTTTCTTT
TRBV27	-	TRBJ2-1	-	CASSSLGSARNEQFF	TGTGCCAGCAGTTCCCTCGGAAGCGCCCGGAATGAGCAGTTCTTC
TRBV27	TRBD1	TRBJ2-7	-	CASSPGTGAVYEQYF	TGTGCCAGCAGTCCCGGGACAGGGGCCGTCTACGAGCAGTACTTC
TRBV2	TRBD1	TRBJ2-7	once	CASSDPGQLDYEQYF	TGTGCCAGCAGTGACCCGGGACAGCTTGACTACGAGCAGTACTTC
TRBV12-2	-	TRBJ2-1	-	CASRLWTSGGLSYNEQFF	TGTGCAAGTCGCTTATGGACTAGCGGGGGACTTTCCTACAATGAGCAGTTCTTC
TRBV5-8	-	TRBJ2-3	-	CASSSDSGTYTQYF	TGTGCCAGCAGCTCGGACAGTGGCACGTATACGCAGTATTTT
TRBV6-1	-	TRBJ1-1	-	CASSERGFGTEAFF	TGTGCCAGCAGTGAACGGGGGTTTGGCACTGAAGCTTTCTTT
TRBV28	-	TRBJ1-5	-	CASSARGASNQPQHF	TGTGCCAGCAGTGCCCGTGGGGCTAGCAATCAGCCCCAGCATTTT
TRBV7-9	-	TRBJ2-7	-	CASSPPGMHEQYF	TGTGCCAGCAGCCCCCCGGGTATGCACGAGCAGTACTTC
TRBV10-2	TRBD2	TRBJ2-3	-	CASSEAGRGTDTQYF	TGCGCCAGCAGTGAGGCGGGGAGGGGCACAGATACGCAGTATTTT
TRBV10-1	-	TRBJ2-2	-	CASSEVNTGELFF	TGCGCCAGCAGTGAAGTTAACACCGGGGAGCTGTTTTTT
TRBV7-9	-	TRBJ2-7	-	CASSPSRGESYEQYF	TGTGCCAGCAGCCCATCTCGCGGTGAATCCTACGAGCAGTACTTC
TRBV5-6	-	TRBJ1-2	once	CASSPDSNYGYTF	TGTGCCAGCAGCCCGGACAGCAACTATGGCTACACCTTC
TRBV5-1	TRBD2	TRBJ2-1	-	CASSLTAGGLGFNEQFF	TGCGCCAGCAGCTTAACAGCGGGGGGGCTAGGTTTCAATGAGCAGTTCTTC
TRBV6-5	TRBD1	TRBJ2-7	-	CASSSGQTYEQYF	TGTGCCAGCAGCTCGGGACAGACCTACGAGCAGTACTTC
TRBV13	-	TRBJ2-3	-	CASSGVPGTQYF	TGTGCCAGCAGCGGCGTCCCCGGTACGCAGTATTTT
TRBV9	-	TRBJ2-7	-	CASSVEGSAGSYEQYF	TGTGCCAGCAGCGTAGAGGGTAGCGCAGGATCCTACGAGCAGTACTTC
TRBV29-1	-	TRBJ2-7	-	CSVGATSLYEQYF	TGCAGCGTTGGGGCAACCTCGCTCTACGAGCAGTACTTC
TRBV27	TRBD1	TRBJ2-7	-	CASSSDRGPYEQYF	TGTGCCAGCTCCTCGGACAGGGGCCCCTACGAGCAGTACTTC
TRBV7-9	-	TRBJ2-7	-	CASSLDMYEQYF	TGTGCCAGCAGCTTAGATATGTACGAGCAGTACTTC
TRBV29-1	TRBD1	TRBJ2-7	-	CSVTEDRTYEQYF	TGCAGCGTTACTGAGGACAGGACCTACGAGCAGTACTTC
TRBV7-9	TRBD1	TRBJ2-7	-	CASSPPGTGEQYF	TGTGCCAGCAGCCCTCCCGGGACAGGGGAACAGTACTTC
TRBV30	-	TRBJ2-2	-	CAWRVALGQSRNTGELFF	TGTGCCTGGAGGGTAGCGCTCGGACAGTCCAGGAACACCGGGGAGCTGTTTTTT
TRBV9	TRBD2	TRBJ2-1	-	CASNGEGQVTYEQFF	TGTGCCAGCAACGGGGAGGGCCAAGTTACTTATGAGCAGTTCTTC
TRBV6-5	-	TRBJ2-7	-	CASSYSPGAYEQYF	TGTGCCAGCAGTTACTCCCCAGGGGCCTACGAGCAGTACTTC
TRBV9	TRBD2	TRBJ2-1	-	CASSAQAGGNNEQFF	TGTGCCAGCAGCGCCCAAGCGGGAGGGAACAATGAGCAGTTCTTC